This TCR beta chain was sequenced for a study of PD-1 blockade in classical Hodgkin lymphoma. This table comes from immunoSEQ multiplex PCR, and its TCRdb copy is limited to in-frame clones, with some not included. The table records 25,000 to 35,000 clones, less than 90% of them present only once. CDR3 length: 15 amino acids. Germline V gives CDR1 MNHNY, CDR2 SVGAGI (reference sequence). V was clipped by 6 bases and J by 0 bases, with 12 bases between them. General study findings and limits: Only CD4+ TCR diversity, not CD8+, had risen significantly by C4D1.

Every patient experienced relapse after autologous stem cell transplantation, and brentuximab vedotin exposure varied. Magnetic negative selection served to purify CD4+ T cells out of PBMCs that had been thawed. A word on this clone: Its target is unknown.

The receptor was derived from a human donor with classical Hodgkin lymphoma. The rearrangement links TRBV6-6 to TRBJ1-3; D uncertain. Sample: CD4+ T cells from blood, taken at baseline. The CDR3 is CASRPPSDSGNTIYF. The DNA for the CDR3 is TGTGCCAGCAGGCCCCCCAGTGACTCTGGAAACACCATATATTTT.